The T cell receptor (beta chain) under discussion was sequenced for a study of identifying expanded T cells in peripheral blood. Overall study results and limits: Approximately 1.2 clones differed between technical replicates, versus about 16 and 19 over time.

The CDR3 runs 16 residues. Between the trimmed V and J ends, which lost 0 bases and 6 bases, there was a span of 14 bases. Germline V gene sequence: CDR1 SNHLY, CDR2 FYNNEI. Assay: immunoSEQ multiplex PCR; the TCRdb copy retains only in-frame clones and omits some. The sample includes some 78,000 clones, just under 85% of them seen just once. During the collection period, no donor immune events like infections were recorded. This clone was detected once. Its antigen is currently unknown. The chain employs TRBV2 and TRBJ2-2; D perhaps matches TRBD2 (6 bases). Sequences were obtained from blood. This clonotype originated in a person between 18 and 70 years old in good health. As DNA, the CDR3 is TGTGCCAGCAGTGAAGCGGGGGGTTGGGGAGCCGGGGAGCTGTTTTTT. Encoded protein: CASSEAGGWGAGELFF.